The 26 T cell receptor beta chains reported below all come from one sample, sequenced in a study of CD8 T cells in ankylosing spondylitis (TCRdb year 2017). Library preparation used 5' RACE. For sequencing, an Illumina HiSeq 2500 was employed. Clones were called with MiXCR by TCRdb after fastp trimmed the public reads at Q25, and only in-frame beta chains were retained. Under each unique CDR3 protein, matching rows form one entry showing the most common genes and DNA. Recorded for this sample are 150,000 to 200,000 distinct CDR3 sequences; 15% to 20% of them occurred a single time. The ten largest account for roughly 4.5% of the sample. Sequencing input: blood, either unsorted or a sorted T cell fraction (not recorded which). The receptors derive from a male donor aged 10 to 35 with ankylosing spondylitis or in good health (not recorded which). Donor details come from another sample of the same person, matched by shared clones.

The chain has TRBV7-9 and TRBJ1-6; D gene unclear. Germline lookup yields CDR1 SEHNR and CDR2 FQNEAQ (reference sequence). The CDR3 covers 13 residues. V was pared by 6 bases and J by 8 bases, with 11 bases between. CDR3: CASSPLRDSPLHF. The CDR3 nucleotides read TGTGCCAGCAGTCCCCTTAGGGATTCACCCCTCCACTTT.

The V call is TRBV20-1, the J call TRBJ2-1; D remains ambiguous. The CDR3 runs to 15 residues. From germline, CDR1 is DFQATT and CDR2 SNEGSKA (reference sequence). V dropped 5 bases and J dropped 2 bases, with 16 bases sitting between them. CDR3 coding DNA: TGCAGTGCTGTACCCCCCGGAGTCCCCTACAATGAGCAGTTCTTC. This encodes CSAVPPGVPYNEQFF.

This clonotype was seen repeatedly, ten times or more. CDR3 sequence reads: CASSQEGPDYNSPLHF. In DNA, the CDR3 is TGCGCCAGCAGCCAAGAAGGGCCAGATTATAATTCACCCCTCCACTTT. The gene calls are TRBV4-1 and TRBJ1-6; D uncertain. Germline loops: CDR1 MGHRA, CDR2 YSYEKL. V gave up 0 bases and J gave up 4 bases, with 10 bases separating them. CDR3 length equals 16 residues.

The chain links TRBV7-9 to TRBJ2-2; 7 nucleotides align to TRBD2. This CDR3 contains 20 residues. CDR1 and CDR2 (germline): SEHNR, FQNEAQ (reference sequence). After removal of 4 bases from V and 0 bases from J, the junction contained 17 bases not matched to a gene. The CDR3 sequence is CASSSRRGESNQANTGELFF. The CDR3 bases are TGTGCCAGCAGCTCACGTCGGGGGGAAAGTAACCAAGCGAACACCGGGGAGCTGTTTTTT. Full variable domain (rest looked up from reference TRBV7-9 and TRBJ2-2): DTGVSQNPRHKITKRGQNVTFRCDPISEHNRLYWYRQTLGQGPEFLTYFQNEAQLEKSRLLSDRFSAERPKGSFSTLEIQRTEQGDSAMYLCASSSRRGESNQANTGELFFGEGSRLTVL.

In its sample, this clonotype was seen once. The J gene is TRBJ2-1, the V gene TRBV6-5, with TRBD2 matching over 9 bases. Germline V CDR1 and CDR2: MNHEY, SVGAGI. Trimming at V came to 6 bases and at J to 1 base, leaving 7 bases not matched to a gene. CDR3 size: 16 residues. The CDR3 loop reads CASSHIAGASYNEQFF. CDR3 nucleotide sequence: TGTGCCAGCAGCCACATAGCGGGAGCGTCCTACAATGAGCAGTTCTTC.

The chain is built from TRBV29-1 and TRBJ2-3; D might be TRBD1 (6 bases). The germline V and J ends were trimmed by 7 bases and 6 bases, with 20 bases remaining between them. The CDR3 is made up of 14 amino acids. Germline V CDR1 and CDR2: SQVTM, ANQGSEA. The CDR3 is CSAGDTRRADTQYF. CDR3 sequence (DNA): TGCAGCGCCGGGGACACCCGGCGAGCGGATACGCAGTATTTT.

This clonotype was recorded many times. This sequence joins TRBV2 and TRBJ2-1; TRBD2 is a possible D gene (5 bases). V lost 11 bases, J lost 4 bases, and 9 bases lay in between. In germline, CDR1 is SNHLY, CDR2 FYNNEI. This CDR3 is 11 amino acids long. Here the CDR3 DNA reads TGTGCCGAGAGGACTTACAATGAGCAGTTCTTC. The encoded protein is CAERTYNEQFF.

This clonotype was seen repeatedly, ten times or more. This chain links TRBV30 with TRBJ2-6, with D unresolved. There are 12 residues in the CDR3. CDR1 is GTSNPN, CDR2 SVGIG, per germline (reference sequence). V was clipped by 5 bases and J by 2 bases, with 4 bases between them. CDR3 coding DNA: TGTGCCTGGGAGCCTGGGGCCAACGTCCTGACTTTC. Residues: CAWEPGANVLTF.

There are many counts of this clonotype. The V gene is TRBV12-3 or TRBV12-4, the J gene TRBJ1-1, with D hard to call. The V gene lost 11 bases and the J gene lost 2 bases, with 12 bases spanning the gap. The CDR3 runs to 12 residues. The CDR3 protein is CAGSRANTEAFF. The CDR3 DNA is TGTGCCGGTTCTAGGGCTAACACTGAAGCTTTCTTT.

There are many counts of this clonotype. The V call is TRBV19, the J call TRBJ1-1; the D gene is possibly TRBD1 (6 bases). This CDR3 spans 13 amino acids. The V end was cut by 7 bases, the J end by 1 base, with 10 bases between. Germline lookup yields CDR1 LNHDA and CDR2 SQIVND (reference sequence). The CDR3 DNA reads TGTGCCAGTACCCCAGGGGCGAACACTGAAGCTTTCTTT. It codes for CASTPGANTEAFF.

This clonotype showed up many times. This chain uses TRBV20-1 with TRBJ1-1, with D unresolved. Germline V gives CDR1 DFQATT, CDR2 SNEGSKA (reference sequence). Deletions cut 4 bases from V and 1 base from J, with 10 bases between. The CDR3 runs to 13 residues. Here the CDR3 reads CSATQTGNTEAFF. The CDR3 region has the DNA TGCAGTGCTACCCAAACCGGGAACACTGAAGCTTTCTTT.

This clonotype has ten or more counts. DNA for the CDR3: TGCAGTGCTACGGGACTAGCGGGAGTACCAGATACGCAGTATTTT. This gives the protein CSATGLAGVPDTQYF. This chain links TRBV20-1 with TRBJ2-3, with TRBD2 identical over 14 bases. CDR3 length: 15 amino acids. Germline V gene data show CDR1 as DFQATT and CDR2 as SNEGSKA (reference sequence). V was clipped by 4 bases and J by 4 bases; unmatched bases: 4.

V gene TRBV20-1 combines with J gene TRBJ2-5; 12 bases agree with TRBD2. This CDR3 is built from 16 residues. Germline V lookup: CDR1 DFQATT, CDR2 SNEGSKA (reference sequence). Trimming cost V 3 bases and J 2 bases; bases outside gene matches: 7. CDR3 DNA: TGCAGTGCTAGGGGACTAGCGGGTAGGGTGCAAGAGACCCAGTACTTC. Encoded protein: CSARGLAGRVQETQYF.

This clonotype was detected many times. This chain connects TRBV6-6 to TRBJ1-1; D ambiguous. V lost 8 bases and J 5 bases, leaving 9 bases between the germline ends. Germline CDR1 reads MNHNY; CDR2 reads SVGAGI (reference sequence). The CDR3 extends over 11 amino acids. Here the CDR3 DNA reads TGTGCCAGCGTCCGAGTTACTGAAGCTTTCTTT. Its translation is CASVRVTEAFF.

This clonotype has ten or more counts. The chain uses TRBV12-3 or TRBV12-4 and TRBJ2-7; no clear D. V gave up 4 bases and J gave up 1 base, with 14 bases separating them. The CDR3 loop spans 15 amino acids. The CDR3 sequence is CASSSLDGWSYEQYF. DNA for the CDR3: TGTGCCAGCAGTTCTTTAGACGGGTGGTCCTACGAGCAGTACTTC.

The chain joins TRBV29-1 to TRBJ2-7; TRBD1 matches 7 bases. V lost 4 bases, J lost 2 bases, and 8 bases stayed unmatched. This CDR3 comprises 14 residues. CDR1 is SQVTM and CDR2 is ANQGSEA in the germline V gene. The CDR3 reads CSVASGTAPYEQYF. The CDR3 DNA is TGCAGCGTTGCTTCCGGGACAGCGCCCTACGAGCAGTACTTC.

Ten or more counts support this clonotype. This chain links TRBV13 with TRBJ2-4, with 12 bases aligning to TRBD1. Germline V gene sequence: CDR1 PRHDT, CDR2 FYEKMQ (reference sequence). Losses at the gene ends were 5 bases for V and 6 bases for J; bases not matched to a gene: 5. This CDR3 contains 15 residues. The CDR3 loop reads CASSTRDRGLNIQYF. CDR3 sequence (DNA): TGTGCCAGCAGCACCCGGGACAGGGGGCTAAACATTCAGTACTTC.

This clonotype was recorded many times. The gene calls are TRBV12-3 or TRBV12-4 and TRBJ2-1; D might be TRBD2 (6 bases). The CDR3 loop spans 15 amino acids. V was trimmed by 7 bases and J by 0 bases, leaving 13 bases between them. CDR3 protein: CASTPGLSSYNEQFF. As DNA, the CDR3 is TGTGCCAGCACCCCGGGACTGAGCTCCTACAATGAGCAGTTCTTC.

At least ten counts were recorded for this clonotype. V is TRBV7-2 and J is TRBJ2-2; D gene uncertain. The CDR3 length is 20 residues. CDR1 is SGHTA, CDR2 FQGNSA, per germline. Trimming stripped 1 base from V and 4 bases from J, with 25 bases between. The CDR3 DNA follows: TGTGCCAGCAGCTTAGGGTCTGGCCAGTGGTATCTTCGAGGCACCGGGGAGCTGTTTTTT. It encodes CASSLGSGQWYLRGTGELFF.

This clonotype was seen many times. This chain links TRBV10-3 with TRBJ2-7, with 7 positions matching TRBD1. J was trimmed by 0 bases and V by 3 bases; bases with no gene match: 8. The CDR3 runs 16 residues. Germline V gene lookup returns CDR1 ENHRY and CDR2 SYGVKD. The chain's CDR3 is CAISDGSWDSSYEQYF. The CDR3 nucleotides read TGTGCCATCAGTGATGGATCGTGGGACAGCTCCTACGAGCAGTACTTC.

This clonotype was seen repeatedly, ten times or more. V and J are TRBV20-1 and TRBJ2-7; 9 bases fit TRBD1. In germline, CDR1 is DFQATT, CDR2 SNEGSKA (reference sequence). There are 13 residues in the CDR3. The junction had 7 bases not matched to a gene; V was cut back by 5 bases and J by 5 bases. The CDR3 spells CSAARQGVNEQYF. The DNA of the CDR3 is TGCAGTGCTGCCCGACAGGGGGTGAACGAGCAGTACTTC.

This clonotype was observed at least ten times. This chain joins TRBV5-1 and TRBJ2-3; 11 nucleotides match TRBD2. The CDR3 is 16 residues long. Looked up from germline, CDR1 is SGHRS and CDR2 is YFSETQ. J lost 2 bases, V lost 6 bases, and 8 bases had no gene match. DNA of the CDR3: TGCGCCAGCACCTTTGGGACTAGCGGATCCACAGATACGCAGTATTTT. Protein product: CASTFGTSGSTDTQYF. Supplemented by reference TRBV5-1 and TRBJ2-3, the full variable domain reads KAGVTQTPRYLIKTRGQQVTLSCSPISGHRSVSWYQQTPGQGLQFLFEYFSETQRNKGNFPGRFSGRQFSNSRSEMNVSTLELGDSALYLCASTFGTSGSTDTQYFGPGTRLTVL.

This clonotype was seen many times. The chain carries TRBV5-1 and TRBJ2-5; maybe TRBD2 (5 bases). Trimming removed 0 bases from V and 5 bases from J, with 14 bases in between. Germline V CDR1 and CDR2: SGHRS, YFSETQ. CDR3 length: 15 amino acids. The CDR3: CASSLGQASGETQYF. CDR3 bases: TGCGCCAGCAGCTTGGGGCAGGCCTCGGGGGAGACCCAGTACTTC.

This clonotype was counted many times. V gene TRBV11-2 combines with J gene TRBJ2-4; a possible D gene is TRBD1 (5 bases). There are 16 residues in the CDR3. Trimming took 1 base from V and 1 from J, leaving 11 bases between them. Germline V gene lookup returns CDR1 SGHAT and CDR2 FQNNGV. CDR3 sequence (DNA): TGTGCCAGCAGCTTAGCAGGGTTTACGGCCAAAAACATTCAGTACTTC. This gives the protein CASSLAGFTAKNIQYF.

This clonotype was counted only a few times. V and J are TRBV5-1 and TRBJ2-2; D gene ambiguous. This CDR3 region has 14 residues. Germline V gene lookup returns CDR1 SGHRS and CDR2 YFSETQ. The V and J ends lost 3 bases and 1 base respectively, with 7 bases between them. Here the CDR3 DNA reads TGCGCCAGCAGCTCTTGGCGGAACACCGGGGAGCTGTTTTTT. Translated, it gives CASSSWRNTGELFF. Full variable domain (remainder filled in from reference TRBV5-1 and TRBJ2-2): KAGVTQTPRYLIKTRGQQVTLSCSPISGHRSVSWYQQTPGQGLQFLFEYFSETQRNKGNFPGRFSGRQFSNSRSEMNVSTLELGDSALYLCASSSWRNTGELFFGEGSRLTVL.

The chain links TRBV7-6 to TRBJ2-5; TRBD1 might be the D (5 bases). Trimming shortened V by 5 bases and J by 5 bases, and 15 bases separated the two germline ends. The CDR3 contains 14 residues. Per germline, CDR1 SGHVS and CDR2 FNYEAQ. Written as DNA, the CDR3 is TGTGCCAGCAGCCCGTCAGGGTTCCTGGAGACCCAGTACTTC. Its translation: CASSPSGFLETQYF.